The 14 T cell receptor beta chains below come from one sample, sequenced in a study of long-term antiretroviral therapy in people with HIV. The run of the v3.0 immunoSEQ assay was at survey level. Data came from immunoSEQ multiplex PCR; TCRdb stores just in-frame clones and leaves some out. The profile shows more than 35,000 clones, roughly 90% of them singletons. The sequencing here drew on unsorted PBMCs, taken just before starting antiretroviral therapy. The receptors come from a woman between 18 and 29 years old with HIV.

The CDR3 here is CASSSTGRDGELFF. CDR3 in DNA: TGTGCCAGCAGCAGCACAGGGAGGGACGGGGAGCTGTTTTTT. The V call is TRBV7-9, the J call TRBJ2-2; TRBD2 might be the D (7 bases). The V and J ends lost 5 bases and 7 bases respectively, with 14 bases between them. Germline V CDR1 and CDR2: SEHNR, FQNEAQ (reference sequence). CDR3 length: 14 residues.

The J gene is TRBJ2-7, the V gene TRBV21-1. TRBV21-1 has pseudogene status. This CDR3 is 13 amino acids long. CDR3 region: CAADWDGEDEQYF. In nucleotides, the CDR3 is TGTGCCGCGGATTGGGACGGCGAGGACGAGCAGTACTTC.

The chain uses TRBV27 and TRBJ2-5; perhaps TRBD2 as D (5 bases). Germline V gives CDR1 MNHEY, CDR2 SMNVEV (reference sequence). V lost 0 bases and J lost 4, with 9 bases in between. This CDR3 has 14 residues. The CDR3 region is CASSLSYGVETQYF. DNA of the CDR3: TGTGCCAGCAGTTTATCGTACGGGGTAGAGACCCAGTACTTC.

The genes are TRBV25-1 and TRBJ2-1; 11 nucleotides agree with TRBD2. The V gene end was trimmed by 8 bases and the J gene end by 7 bases; junction bases not matched to a gene: 7. The V gene's germline CDR1 is MGHDK and CDR2 SYGVNS. The length of the CDR3 is 14 residues. For the CDR3, the DNA is TGTGCCAGCTCCCTGACTAGCGGGATAAATGAGCAGTTCTTC. Translating it yields CASSLTSGINEQFF. The entire variable domain, with the rest obtained from reference TRBV25-1 and TRBJ2-1, is as follows: EADIYQTPRYLVIGTGKKITLECSQTMGHDKMYWYQQDPGMELHLIHYSYGVNSTEKGDLSSESTVSRIRTEHFPLTLESARPSHTSQYLCASSLTSGINEQFFGPGTRLTVL.

The chain uses TRBV19 and TRBJ1-2; 7 bases are shared with TRBD1. Germline lookup yields CDR1 LNHDA and CDR2 SQIVND (reference sequence). Germline trimming cut 3 bases from V and 8 bases from J; bases unmatched to any gene: 12. The CDR3 is 15 amino acids. Here the CDR3 reads CASSITSEGARGYTF. The CDR3 coding sequence is TGTGCCAGTAGTATCACCTCGGAGGGGGCGAGAGGCTACACCTTC.

This clone was seen once. V and J are TRBV19 and TRBJ2-7; 7 positions agree with TRBD2. The length of the CDR3 is 15 residues. J was trimmed by 2 bases and V by 8 bases; bases with no gene match: 12. CDR1 and CDR2 from the germline V gene are LNHDA and SQIVND (reference sequence). As DNA, the CDR3 is TGTGCCAGTTCACCTCGGGCTAGCGGAACCTACGAGCAGTACTTC. Its protein product is CASSPRASGTYEQYF.

The chain recombines TRBV11-3 with TRBJ2-1; D might be TRBD2 (6 bases). The CDR3 consists of 16 residues. Between the trimmed V and J ends, which lost 5 bases and 5 bases, there was a span of 19 bases. Germline CDR1 reads SGHNT; CDR2 reads YENEEA. CDR3 in amino acids: CASSRFGGRGDNEQFF. The DNA for the CDR3 is TGTGCCAGCAGCCGGTTCGGGGGAAGGGGAGACAATGAGCAGTTCTTC.

V is TRBV27 and J is TRBJ2-5, with TRBD2 identical over 9 bases. The CDR3 runs to 19 residues. V shed 0 bases, J shed 0 bases, and the junction held 11 bases outside the gene matches. Germline values: CDR1 MNHEY, CDR2 SMNVEV (reference sequence). CDR3 region: CASSLSVAGAPVYQETQYF. In DNA form, the CDR3 reads TGTGCCAGCAGTTTATCGGTAGCGGGAGCCCCAGTGTACCAAGAGACCCAGTACTTC.

V gene TRBV18 combines with J gene TRBJ2-1, with D perhaps assigned TRBD1 or TRBD2 (5 bases each). The CDR3 is 13 amino acids. The V end lost 3 bases, the J end lost 9 bases, and 12 bases lay between the germline ends. Germline values: CDR1 KGHSH, CDR2 LQKENI. CDR3 in DNA: TGTGCCAGCTCACCTTACGGGACCTTTGAGCAGTTCTTC. Encoded protein: CASSPYGTFEQFF.

This chain links TRBV5-1 with TRBJ2-3; D is ambiguous. Deletions cut 0 bases from V and 0 bases from J, with 5 bases between. The germline V gene encodes CDR1 SGHRS and CDR2 YFSETQ. The CDR3 covers 14 residues. The CDR3 DNA is TGCGCCAGCAGCTTGGAAATGAGCACAGATACGCAGTATTTT. Translated, it gives CASSLEMSTDTQYF.

The chain joins TRBV11-2 to TRBJ1-3, with no clear D. The germline V gene has CDR1 SGHAT and CDR2 FQNNGV. Trimming took 5 bases from V and 2 from J, leaving 13 bases between them. The CDR3 contains 15 residues. This chain's CDR3 is CASSPLDMTGNTIYF. CDR3 coding DNA: TGTGCCAGCAGCCCCTTGGATATGACTGGAAACACCATATATTTT.

This chain connects TRBV6-5 to TRBJ1-2, with D perhaps TRBD1 (6 bases). The V gene's germline CDR1 is MNHEY and CDR2 SVGAGI. The V gene lost 2 bases and the J gene lost 7 bases, with 14 bases spanning the gap. The CDR3 is made up of 14 amino acids. The CDR3 region has the DNA TGTGCCAGCAGTTACGGGGCGGGGGCGTCTGGCTACACCTTC. Amino acids: CASSYGAGASGYTF.

The rearrangement uses TRBV28 and TRBJ2-7; 8 nucleotides line up with TRBD2. J was trimmed by 4 bases and V by 2 bases; bases with no gene match: 7. Germline-derived CDR1 and CDR2 are MDHEN and SYDVKM. This CDR3 comprises 15 residues. The CDR3 DNA reads as TGTGCCAGCAGTTTAGAGGGAGCGGGAGTTTACGAGCAGTACTTC. Residues: CASSLEGAGVYEQYF.

The genes are TRBV6-5 and TRBJ1-5; D gene unclear. The CDR3 is 14 residues long. The germline CDR1 and CDR2 sequences are MNHEY and SVGAGI. Trimming took off 2 bases at V and 3 bases at J, with 8 bases between the two ends. Here the CDR3 reads CASSYRSPNQPQHF. In DNA, the CDR3 is TGTGCCAGCAGTTACCGCAGCCCCAATCAGCCCCAGCATTTT.